The 25 T cell receptor beta chains below all came from one sample that was sequenced in a study of immune heterogeneity within non-small cell lung tumors. A first 10-cycle multiplex round used 32 V-gene and 13 J-gene primers on TCR beta CDR3. TCRdb itself ran the multiplex PCR reads through MiXCR, one entry per CDR3 protein. The table shows over 4,500 distinct CDR3 sequences, with roughly 20% occurring only once. With approximately 600 ng used per sample, the template was genomic DNA from bulk tumor. From each primary tumor, several far-apart biopsies were obtained during surgery. With untreated, newly diagnosed non-small cell lung cancer, the patients went on to undergo curative surgery. The sequenced sample was lung tumor tissue. All receptors derive from a man aged 55 to 70 with non-small cell lung cancer.

This clonotype was seen ten or more times. The chain carries TRBV2 and TRBJ2-3, with 8 positions matching TRBD2. This CDR3 spans 15 amino acids. Germline V gives CDR1 SNHLY, CDR2 FYNNEI. The junction had 4 bases not matched to a gene; V was cut back by 3 bases and J by 2 bases. CDR3 sequence reads: CASSDWRGATDTQYF. DNA for the CDR3: TGTGCCAGCAGTGATTGGCGGGGGGCCACAGATACGCAGTATTTT.

In its sample, this clonotype ranks as medium-sized. This rearrangement joins TRBV5-1 to TRBJ2-7; TRBD1 agrees at 8 bases. V was pared by 0 bases and J by 3 bases, with 11 bases of the junction left unmatched. The CDR3 loop spans 17 amino acids. The germline V gene encodes CDR1 SGHRS and CDR2 YFSETQ. Written as DNA, the CDR3 is TGCGCCAGCAGCTTGGGCATGAGGTCAGGGGGCAACTACGAGCAGTACTTC. Its protein is CASSLGMRSGGNYEQYF.

In this sample, this clonotype is medium-sized. The chain is built from TRBV4-2 and TRBJ2-1, with 7 bases matching TRBD2. The V gene end was trimmed by 1 base and the J gene end by 4 bases; junction bases not matched to a gene: 4. Looked up from germline, CDR1 is LGHNA and CDR2 is YNFKEQ. The CDR3 covers 15 residues. The CDR3 DNA is TGTGCCAGCAGCCAAGCTAGCGGACATTACAATGAGCAGTTCTTC. This codes for CASSQASGHYNEQFF.

As regards this clonotype: A clone one base away is much larger, so this may be a read error. This sequence joins TRBV5-4 and TRBJ2-2; D perhaps matches TRBD1 (6 bases). The CDR3 is made up of 15 amino acids. The V gene's germline CDR1 is SGHNT and CDR2 YYREEE (reference sequence). Written as DNA, the CDR3 is TGTGCCAGCAGCTTTGGCAGGGGAGTCACCGGGGTGCTGTTTTTT. Protein sequence: CASSFGRGVTGVLFF.

This clonotype is labeled medium-sized. The rearrangement links TRBV28 to TRBJ1-5, with D possibly being TRBD1 (5 bases). Germline V gives CDR1 MDHEN, CDR2 SYDVKM. Trimming left V 6 bases short and J 5 bases short, with 17 bases between. This CDR3 contains 15 residues. CDR3 amino acids: CASSIGAMPHQPQHF. The CDR3 nucleotides are TGTGCCAGCAGCATTGGGGCCATGCCACATCAGCCCCAGCATTTT.

In its sample, this clonotype is medium-sized. The chain recombines TRBV2 with TRBJ2-5; TRBD2 might be the D (6 bases). CDR1 and CDR2 (germline): SNHLY, FYNNEI. The CDR3 runs 12 residues. The V end was cut by 2 bases, the J end by 5 bases, with 6 bases between. The chain's CDR3 is CASSELAETQYF. DNA for the CDR3: TGTGCCAGCAGTGAACTAGCGGAGACCCAGTACTTC.

Relative to its sample, this clonotype is medium-sized (0.01 to 0.1%). This sequence joins TRBV19 and TRBJ2-1; D possibly corresponds to TRBD1 (6 bases). Trimming stripped 3 bases from V and 0 bases from J, with 12 bases between. The CDR3 loop spans 16 amino acids. Germline V gene lookup returns CDR1 LNHDA and CDR2 SQIVND (reference sequence). The CDR3 sequence is CASSITTGLSYNEQFF. CDR3 in DNA: TGTGCCAGTAGTATTACGACAGGCCTCTCCTACAATGAGCAGTTCTTC.

Sample share makes this clonotype medium-sized. The DNA of the CDR3 is TGCAGTGCCTCCTCAGGGACCGAGGATTCACCCCTCCACTTT. Amino acids: CSASSGTEDSPLHF. The chain couples TRBV20-1 to TRBJ1-6, with D maybe TRBD1 (5 bases). Germline V gives CDR1 DFQATT, CDR2 SNEGSKA (reference sequence). Trimming pared 6 bases from V and 8 bases from J, leaving 17 bases between. This CDR3 is built from 14 residues.

This chain joins TRBV3-1 and TRBJ2-5; the D is unclear. The V gene lost 0 bases and the J gene lost 2 bases, with 10 bases spanning the gap. This CDR3 region has 15 residues. Per the germline V gene, CDR1 is LGHDT and CDR2 is YNNKEL (reference sequence). CDR3 sequence: CASSQDYSRQETQYF. CDR3 bases: TGTGCCAGCAGCCAAGACTATTCCAGACAAGAGACCCAGTACTTC.

Comment on this clonotype: Mismatch with germline at one junction end may stem from a read error. The V gene is TRBV11-3, the J gene TRBJ2-1; 10 nucleotides agree with TRBD2. The germline gives CDR1 SGHNT, CDR2 YENEEA. The CDR3 covers 15 residues. The CDR3 bases are TGTCCCAGCAGCTTAACCTCTAGCGGGAGAGGTGAGCAGTTCTTC. Protein sequence: CPSSLTSSGRGEQFF.

V usage is TRBV24-1 and J usage is TRBJ2-3; D is perhaps TRBD1 or TRBD2 (5 bases each). The germline gives CDR1 KGHDR, CDR2 SFDVKD. Trimming pared 6 bases from V and 3 bases from J, leaving 18 bases between. CDR3 length: 16 residues. CDR3 loop: CATSYPFRGVTDTQYF. In nucleotides, the CDR3 is TGTGCCACCAGTTACCCGTTCCGAGGGGTAACAGATACGCAGTATTTT.

This clonotype was recorded a few times. The rearrangement uses TRBV19 and TRBJ2-5; possibly TRBD1 for D (5 bases). CDR3 length: 12 amino acids. Per the germline V gene, CDR1 is LNHDA and CDR2 is SQIVND (reference sequence). V lost 5 bases, J lost 7 bases, and 11 bases lay in between. The CDR3 here is CASSDSLGTQYF. CDR3 in DNA: TGTGCCAGTAGTGACAGCTTGGGGACCCAGTACTTC.

In regard to this clonotype: A much larger clone sits a single nucleotide away, making a read error possible. V gene TRBV6-1 combines with J gene TRBJ1-1; D remains unclear. Germline CDR1 is MNHNS and CDR2 is SASEGT. The CDR3 sequence is 14 residues long. CDR3 DNA sequence: TGTGCCATCAGTGAAACGCGGGTGAACACTGAAGCTTTCTTT. Translated, it gives CAISETRVNTEAFF.

This clonotype was seen at least ten times. V gene TRBV2 combines with J gene TRBJ2-3; 8 bases align to TRBD2. V lost 8 bases, J lost 1 base, and 5 bases stayed unmatched. CDR1 is SNHLY and CDR2 is FYNNEI in the germline V gene. The CDR3 is 14 amino acids. CDR3: CASLVGGGTDTQYF. CDR3 coding DNA: TGTGCCAGCCTAGTCGGGGGGGGCACAGATACGCAGTATTTT.

As to this clonotype: This may be a read error, as it is one base from a much larger clone. The V gene is TRBV7-9, the J gene TRBJ2-7; 7 bases match TRBD2. Germline lookup yields CDR1 SEHNR and CDR2 FQNEAQ (reference sequence). The CDR3 covers 13 residues. J lost 6 bases, V lost 5 bases, and 7 bases had no gene match. Here the CDR3 reads CASSRRGGREQYF. CDR3 sequence (DNA): TGTGCCAGCAGCCGACGGGGAGGGCGCGAGCAGTACTTC.

This clonotype qualifies as medium-sized (0.01 to 0.1%). The V and J genes are TRBV20-1 and TRBJ2-1; D may correspond to TRBD1 or TRBD2 (5 bases each). There are 15 residues in the CDR3. V was clipped by 6 bases and J by 2 bases, with 17 bases between them. Germline values: CDR1 DFQATT, CDR2 SNEGSKA (reference sequence). For the CDR3, the DNA is TGCAGTGCCCGAGGGGATCCATCGACCTACAATGAGCAGTTCTTC. The encoded protein is CSARGDPSTYNEQFF.

This clonotype is medium-sized within its sample. This chain links TRBV6-1 with TRBJ2-1, with 11 bases matching TRBD2. Germline-derived CDR1 and CDR2 are MNHNS and SASEGT. The CDR3 has 16 residues. The trim removed 5 bases at V and 7 bases at J, leaving 10 bases unmatched. The CDR3 protein is CASSQVAGGPYNEQFF. The CDR3 DNA is TGTGCCAGCAGTCAAGTAGCGGGAGGGCCATATAATGAGCAGTTCTTC.

This clonotype was seen ten or more times. The chain couples TRBV5-4 to TRBJ2-1; 9 bases map to TRBD1. V was pared by 4 bases and J by 6 bases, with 5 bases of the junction left unmatched. The length of the CDR3 is 14 residues. The germline V gene encodes CDR1 SGHNT and CDR2 YYREEE (reference sequence). Here the CDR3 DNA reads TGTGCCAGCAGCACGCGGACAGGGGCCAATGAGCAGTTCTTC. It translates to CASSTRTGANEQFF.

In its sample, this clonotype is medium-sized. V and J are TRBV20-1 and TRBJ2-7, with no clear D. Germline CDR1 DFQATT, CDR2 SNEGSKA (reference sequence). Trimming took 3 bases from V and 3 from J, leaving 12 bases between them. The CDR3 sequence is 13 residues long. The DNA of the CDR3 is TGCAGTGCTAGCGGTCAATCTCGCTACGAGCAGTACTTC. It encodes CSASGQSRYEQYF.

This clonotype was counted many times. V gene TRBV19 combines with J gene TRBJ2-1; TRBD2 matches 12 bases. CDR1 LNHDA and CDR2 SQIVND come from the germline V gene (reference sequence). The CDR3 loop spans 19 amino acids. V trimming: 5 bases; J trimming: 4 bases; junction bases outside the gene matches: 15. The CDR3 spells CASSVGGLAGGQNYNEQFF. The CDR3 bases are TGTGCCAGTAGTGTCGGTGGGCTAGCGGGAGGGCAGAATTACAATGAGCAGTTCTTC.

This clonotype is labeled medium-sized. V gene TRBV5-1 combines with J gene TRBJ2-7; 8 positions agree with TRBD1. In germline, CDR1 is SGHRS, CDR2 YFSETQ. This CDR3 has 14 residues. J lost 2 bases, V lost 4 bases, and 5 bases had no gene match. The CDR3 nucleotides are TGCGCCAGCAGCCACGGACAGGGCCCCTACGAGCAGTACTTC. It is translated as CASSHGQGPYEQYF.

By sample share, this clonotype is medium-sized. The chain has TRBV12-3 or TRBV12-4 and TRBJ2-7; no clear D gene. Trimming shortened V by 6 bases and J by 5 bases, and 23 bases separated the two germline ends. The CDR3 loop spans 16 amino acids. The CDR3 DNA follows: TGTGCCAGCAGCCCCTCTTTGGGATCCGGTTTACACGAGCAGTACTTC. Amino acid sequence: CASSPSLGSGLHEQYF.

Of note for this clonotype: A read error is possible here, since a much larger clone lies one base away. The chain employs TRBV6-2 or TRBV6-3 and TRBJ2-3; TRBD2 matches at 9 bases. The CDR3 sequence is 18 residues long. CDR1 is MNHEY and CDR2 is SVGEGT in the germline V gene. The chain's CDR3 is CASIYLPFSGSGKDTQYF. Here the CDR3 DNA reads TGTGCCAGCATTTACCTCCCCTTTAGCGGGAGTGGAAAAGATACGCAGTATTTT.

By share, this clonotype counts as medium-sized. This chain links TRBV18 with TRBJ2-7, with a weak D call TRBD1 (6 bases). The CDR3 spans 13 residues. V was pared by 2 bases and J by 4 bases, with 9 bases between. Per the germline V gene, CDR1 is KGHSH and CDR2 is LQKENI. CDR3 protein: CASSPDRLYEQYF. For the CDR3, the DNA is TGTGCCAGCTCACCAGACAGGTTATACGAGCAGTACTTC.

CDR3 residues: CASSLEGLVQPQHF. The CDR3 nucleotides read TGTGCCAGCAGCTTAGAGGGGCTGGTTCAGCCCCAGCATTTT. The chain employs TRBV7-8 and TRBJ1-5; weak D call: TRBD1 (5 bases). Germline V gene lookup returns CDR1 SGHVS and CDR2 FQNEAQ. The CDR3 extends over 14 amino acids. V lost 1 base to trimming and J lost 6 bases, with 10 bases between them.